The 10 T cell receptor beta chains listed next were all sequenced from one sample in a study of cytomegalovirus exposure and HLA in healthy donors. The PCR contained 60 Vbeta and 13 Jbeta primers. Assay used: immunoSEQ multiplex PCR; TCRdb lists only in-frame clones, some missing. The data show some 180,000 clones, with over 75% seen just once and 0.2% to 0.3% held by the top ten. Sequenced material: PBMCs. The receptors come from a girl in the first two years of life in good health and CMV-seronegative.

The chain recombines TRBV7-9 with TRBJ2-1, with a possible D match to TRBD1 (6 bases). CDR3 length: 12 residues. CDR1 is SEHNR and CDR2 is FQNEAQ in the germline V gene (reference sequence). V lost 5 bases and J lost 7, with 9 bases in between. The CDR3 here is CASSVDSNEQFF. Here the CDR3 DNA reads TGTGCCAGCAGCGTGGACAGTAATGAGCAGTTCTTC.

The chain couples TRBV25-1 to TRBJ1-4, with 8 bases identical to TRBD1. This CDR3 has 14 amino acids. Germline CDR1 MGHDK, CDR2 SYGVNS. The V and J ends lost 3 bases and 7 bases, in that order; junction bases with no gene match: 4. The CDR3 sequence is CASSETGAGEKLFF. In DNA form, the CDR3 reads TGTGCCAGCAGTGAGACAGGGGCGGGTGAAAAACTGTTTTTT.

The chain couples TRBV9 to TRBJ2-1; 7 bases agree with TRBD2. Unmatched junction bases numbered 13, after V lost 0 bases and J lost 10 bases. The CDR3 length is 16 residues. Germline V lookup: CDR1 SGDLS, CDR2 YYNGEE. The CDR3 loop reads CASSVGGTMATREQFF. CDR3 sequence (DNA): TGTGCCAGCAGCGTAGGCGGGACTATGGCGACAAGGGAGCAGTTCTTC.

This chain links TRBV25-1 with TRBJ2-7; 9 positions match TRBD1. The CDR3 is made up of 18 amino acids. V dropped 1 base and J dropped 5; count of bases not matched to a gene: 15. CDR1 and CDR2 (germline): MGHDK, SYGVNS. As DNA, the CDR3 is TGTGCCAGCAGTGAATCTCATGTGCGGGAGACAGGGGGACACGAGCAGTACTTC. Translation gives CASSESHVRETGGHEQYF.

The chain employs TRBV10-3 and TRBJ2-7; a weak D match, TRBD2 (6 bases). The length of the CDR3 is 14 residues. Germline CDR1 is ENHRY and CDR2 is SYGVKD. V dropped 7 bases and J dropped 2 bases, with 15 bases sitting between them. CDR3 DNA: TGTGCCATCATGGGGACTTTCCCAACCTACGAGCAGTACTTC. Translated, it gives CAIMGTFPTYEQYF.

The gene calls are TRBV27 and TRBJ1-3, with D possibly matching TRBD1 (5 bases). This CDR3 contains 15 residues. V was shortened by 3 bases and J by 0 bases, with 9 bases between the two germline ends. Per the germline V gene, CDR1 is MNHEY and CDR2 is SMNVEV (reference sequence). The CDR3 sequence is CASSFGGLSGNTIYF. Here the CDR3 DNA reads TGTGCCAGCAGTTTCGGGGGTCTCTCTGGAAACACCATATATTTT.

This chain connects TRBV2 to TRBJ2-3; 8 bases are shared with TRBD2. The CDR3 covers 14 residues. The J segment lost 0 bases and the V segment lost 8 bases, leaving 4 bases of the junction unmatched. In germline, CDR1 is SNHLY, CDR2 FYNNEI. The CDR3 coding sequence is TGTGCCAGCGCGGCGGGGGGCAGCACAGATACGCAGTATTTT. Protein sequence: CASAAGGSTDTQYF.

The chain uses TRBV27 and TRBJ2-7; TRBD1 matches 9 bases. The CDR3 totals 12 residues. V was pared by 10 bases and J by 3 bases, with 4 bases of the junction left unmatched. Looked up from germline, CDR1 is MNHEY and CDR2 is SMNVEV (reference sequence). The CDR3 DNA reads TGTGCCAAAGGACAGGGGCACTACGAGCAGTACTTC. Residues: CAKGQGHYEQYF.

The rearrangement joins TRBV6-5 to TRBJ2-7, with TRBD2 as a possible D gene (5 bases). The CDR3 length is 15 residues. The ends were cut back, 0 bases at V and 5 bases at J, with 14 bases in the middle. CDR1 and CDR2 from the germline V gene are MNHEY and SVGAGI. The CDR3 DNA is TGTGCCAGCAGTTACTCAAACAATCCCGGGGACGAGCAGTACTTC. It specifies CASSYSNNPGDEQYF.

J is TRBJ1-3 and V is TRBV18, with no clear D. Trimming cost V 2 bases and J 7 bases, with 15 bases left between them. The CDR3 totals 15 residues. Germline-derived CDR1 and CDR2 are KGHSH and LQKENI. The CDR3 reads CASSPVSGFGNTIYF. In DNA form, the CDR3 reads TGTGCCAGCTCACCAGTATCCGGGTTTGGGAACACCATATATTTT.